These 19 T cell receptor beta chains came from one sample sequenced in a study of OX40 agonist ivuxolimab in advanced cancers. Libraries were prepared by immunoSEQ multiplex PCR; TCRdb keeps only in-frame clonotypes and omits some of them. The table shows roughly 77,000 clones, with roughly 92% occurring only once. The sequenced sample was CD4+ or CD8+ T cells sorted from blood, obtained in a trial of the OX40 agonist ivuxolimab. The origin of the receptors is an adult with an advanced solid tumor such as melanoma, head and neck, liver or kidney cancer.

Written as DNA, the CDR3 is TGTGCCAGCAGCCAGCCTTTGGGTGAGCAGTACTTC. It codes for CASSQPLGEQYF. The chain recombines TRBV11-3 with TRBJ2-7; D is unclear. Trimming stripped 5 bases from V and 7 bases from J, with 12 bases between. The germline V gene has CDR1 SGHNT and CDR2 YENEEA. The CDR3 totals 12 residues.

This chain connects TRBV6-6 to TRBJ2-5; 8 nucleotides align to TRBD1. Germline V gives CDR1 MNHNY, CDR2 SVGAGI (reference sequence). V gave up 7 bases and J gave up 5 bases; unmatched junction bases: 3. CDR3 size: 12 residues. CDR3 DNA: TGTGCCAGCACCGACAGGGGTGAGACCCAGTACTTC. It codes for CASTDRGETQYF.

V usage is TRBV7-6 and J usage is TRBJ2-5; D gene ambiguous. This CDR3 has 13 residues. In germline, CDR1 is SGHVS, CDR2 FNYEAQ. Trimming took 5 bases from V and 1 from J, leaving 8 bases between them. For the CDR3, the DNA is TGTGCCAGCAGCCCCGCCCCCCAAGAGACCCAGTACTTC. Its protein is CASSPAPQETQYF. Variable domain in full (rest from reference TRBV7-6 and TRBJ2-5): GAGVSQSPRYKVTKRGQDVALRCDPISGHVSLYWYRQALGQGPEFLTYFNYEAQQDKSGLPNDRFSAERPEGSISTLTIQRTEQRDSAMYRCASSPAPQETQYFGPGTRLLVL.

The V and J genes are TRBV19 and TRBJ1-2; D not certain. This CDR3 has 14 residues. V was shortened by 3 bases and J by 2 bases, with 10 bases between the two germline ends. The germline CDR1 and CDR2 sequences are LNHDA and SQIVND (reference sequence). This CDR3 reads CASSINSRNYGYTF. In nucleotides, the CDR3 is TGTGCCAGTAGTATTAACAGTAGAAACTATGGCTACACCTTC.

J is TRBJ1-1 and V is TRBV27; D ambiguous. The CDR3 loop spans 13 amino acids. V was trimmed by 3 bases and J by 1 base, leaving 6 bases between them. Germline assignment: CDR1 MNHEY and CDR2 SMNVEV (reference sequence). In nucleotides, the CDR3 is TGTGCCAGCAGTTTGCGAGAGAACACTGAAGCTTTCTTT. Translating it yields CASSLRENTEAFF.

The chain combines TRBV5-4 with TRBJ2-3, with D tentatively TRBD2 (6 bases). The CDR3 consists of 14 residues. Germline V gene sequence: CDR1 SGHNT, CDR2 YYREEE (reference sequence). V was cut by 4 bases and J by 1 base, with 10 bases left in between. In nucleotides, the CDR3 is TGTGCCAGCAGCGGAAGCGGGCGCACAGATACGCAGTATTTT. It is translated as CASSGSGRTDTQYF.

The gene calls are TRBV7-2 and TRBJ1-4; TRBD1 is a possible D gene (5 bases). The CDR3 has 16 residues. In germline, CDR1 is SGHTA, CDR2 FQGNSA. Trimming took off 5 bases at V and 3 bases at J, with 16 bases between the two ends. This chain's CDR3 is CASSALGLGPNEKLFF. In nucleotides, the CDR3 is TGTGCCAGCAGCGCCTTGGGTTTGGGGCCTAATGAAAAACTGTTTTTT.

The chain is built from TRBV6-5 and TRBJ1-3; possible D gene TRBD1, 5 bases. This CDR3 contains 14 residues. CDR1 MNHEY and CDR2 SVGAGI come from the germline V gene. V lost 6 bases, J lost 3 bases, and 12 bases lay in between. In DNA form, the CDR3 reads TGTGCCAGCAGCCGGGGACGAGATGGAAACACCATATATTTT. Protein product: CASSRGRDGNTIYF.

J is TRBJ2-1 and V is TRBV7-9, with D uncertain. CDR3 size: 14 residues. The V gene lost 1 base and the J gene lost 9 bases, with 13 bases spanning the gap. Germline V gene data show CDR1 as SEHNR and CDR2 as FQNEAQ (reference sequence). CDR3 protein: CASSLETPKGEQFF. CDR3 nucleotides: TGTGCCAGCAGCTTAGAAACCCCAAAGGGTGAGCAGTTCTTC.

The chain couples TRBV18 to TRBJ1-2, with D hard to call. Germline V lookup: CDR1 KGHSH, CDR2 LQKENI. V shed 5 bases and J shed 4 bases, with 11 bases lying between them. The CDR3 covers 13 residues. CDR3 amino acids: CASSADGPYGYTF. The CDR3 DNA follows: TGTGCCAGCTCAGCCGACGGACCCTATGGCTACACCTTC.

The chain links TRBV29-1 to TRBJ1-1, with no clear D. Germline CDR1 SQVTM, CDR2 ANQGSEA. This CDR3 region has 13 residues. V was trimmed by 8 bases and J by 0 bases, leaving 13 bases between them. CDR3: CSIGRPLNTEAFF. In nucleotides, the CDR3 is TGCAGCATTGGGCGCCCATTGAACACTGAAGCTTTCTTT.

The chain links TRBV13 to TRBJ1-1, with D possibly matching TRBD1 (5 bases). Germline CDR1 is PRHDT and CDR2 is FYEKMQ (reference sequence). CDR3 length equals 14 residues. Trimming removed 5 bases at V and 4 bases at J, with 14 bases between. The CDR3 loop is CASSRRVFGTEAFF. For the CDR3, the DNA is TGTGCCAGCAGCCGCAGGGTGTTCGGCACTGAAGCTTTCTTT.

This chain joins TRBV5-1 and TRBJ1-1, with 8 bases fitting TRBD1. CDR3 length equals 15 residues. CDR1 is SGHRS, CDR2 YFSETQ, per germline. J gave up 6 bases and V 4 bases, and 11 bases lay outside the gene matches. The CDR3 region is CASSASGGAGSEAFF. CDR3 bases: TGCGCCAGCAGCGCGTCAGGGGGCGCAGGCTCTGAAGCTTTCTTT.

This chain links TRBV5-4 with TRBJ2-6; D is unresolved. In germline, CDR1 is SGHNT, CDR2 YYREEE (reference sequence). Deletions cut 5 bases from V and 4 bases from J, with 13 bases between. The CDR3 is made up of 15 amino acids. The CDR3 region is CASRELASGANVLTF. In nucleotides, the CDR3 is TGTGCCAGCAGGGAACTCGCTTCCGGGGCCAACGTCCTGACTTTC. The full variable domain, in which reference TRBV5-4 and TRBJ2-6 provide the parts outside the CDR3, is ETGVTQSPTHLIKTRGQQVTLRCSSQSGHNTVSWYQQALGQGPQFIFQYYREEENGRGNFPPRFSGLQFPNYSSELNVNALELDDSALYLCASRELASGANVLTFGAGSRLTVL.

There are a few counts of this clone. The rearrangement links TRBV30 to TRBJ1-1; D perhaps matches TRBD1 (5 bases). CDR3 length: 13 amino acids. Per germline, CDR1 GTSNPN and CDR2 SVGIG (reference sequence). V was clipped by 7 bases and J by 0 bases, with 12 bases between them. In DNA, the CDR3 is TGTGCCTCAAAGGGGTCCTTGAACACTGAAGCTTTCTTT. Translated, it gives CASKGSLNTEAFF.

This clone has just a few counts. The J gene is TRBJ2-3, the V gene TRBV5-4; no clear D gene. The CDR3 is made up of 13 amino acids. The germline V gene has CDR1 SGHNT and CDR2 YYREEE (reference sequence). Deletions cut 8 bases from V and 0 bases from J, with 10 bases between. CDR3 in DNA: TGTGCCAGGAACAACCCTAGCACAGATACGCAGTATTTT. Its translation: CARNNPSTDTQYF.

The J gene is TRBJ2-7, the V gene TRBV30; possibly TRBD1 for D (5 bases). Trimming cost V 5 bases and J 9 bases, with 14 bases left between them. The germline CDR1 and CDR2 sequences are GTSNPN and SVGIG (reference sequence). CDR3 length: 11 residues. The CDR3 region has the DNA TGTGCCTGGGGACGCCCCAGGGTGCAGTACTTC. It yields the protein CAWGRPRVQYF.

The chain carries TRBV5-1 and TRBJ2-3, with D possibly matching TRBD1 (6 bases). The germline V gene has CDR1 SGHRS and CDR2 YFSETQ. V gave up 0 bases and J gave up 0 bases, with 11 bases separating them. The CDR3 contains 16 residues. CDR3 loop: CASSLGTGLSTDTQYF. Here the CDR3 DNA reads TGCGCCAGCAGCTTGGGCACAGGGTTAAGCACAGATACGCAGTATTTT.

This clone was detected a few times. The rearrangement links TRBV2 to TRBJ2-3, with 7 bases fitting TRBD2. Germline CDR1 SNHLY, CDR2 FYNNEI. Germline trimming cut 7 bases from V and 4 bases from J; bases unmatched to any gene: 11. This CDR3 contains 15 residues. The CDR3 nucleotides read TGTGCCAGCACCGCCGGGACTAAACTTCCAGATACGCAGTATTTT. This sequence encodes CASTAGTKLPDTQYF.